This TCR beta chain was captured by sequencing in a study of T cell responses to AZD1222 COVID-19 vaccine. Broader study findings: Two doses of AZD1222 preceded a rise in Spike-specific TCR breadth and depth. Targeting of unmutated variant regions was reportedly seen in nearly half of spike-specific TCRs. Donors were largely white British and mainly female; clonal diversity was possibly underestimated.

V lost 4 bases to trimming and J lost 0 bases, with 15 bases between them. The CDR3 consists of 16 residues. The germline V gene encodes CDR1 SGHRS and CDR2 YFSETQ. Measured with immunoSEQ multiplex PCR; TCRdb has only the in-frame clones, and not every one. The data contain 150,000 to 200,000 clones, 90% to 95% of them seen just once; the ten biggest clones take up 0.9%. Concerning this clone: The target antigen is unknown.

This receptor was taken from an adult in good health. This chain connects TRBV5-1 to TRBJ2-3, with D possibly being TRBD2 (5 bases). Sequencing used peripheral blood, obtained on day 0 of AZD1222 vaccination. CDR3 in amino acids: CASSPNLALSTDTQYF. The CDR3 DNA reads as TGCGCCAGCAGCCCTAATCTAGCTCTTAGCACAGATACGCAGTATTTT.